These 5 T cell receptor beta chains came from one sample sequenced in a study of blood T cell repertoires in COVID-19. Method: immunoSEQ multiplex PCR; TCRdb's copy keeps in-frame clones and lacks some. The sample shows roughly 120,000 clones, roughly 85% of them seen only once. Material for sequencing was peripheral blood. The receptors were sampled from a woman aged 55-70 years with acute or convalescent COVID-19.

The genes are TRBV2 and TRBJ1-2, with a tentative D call TRBD1 (5 bases). The V gene's germline CDR1 is SNHLY and CDR2 FYNNEI. The CDR3 runs 16 residues. The V end lost 6 bases, the J end lost 0 bases, and 17 bases lay between the germline ends. The CDR3 DNA reads TGTGCCAGCAGACCCGGGGGGACTACAGCTAACTATGGCTACACCTTC. The encoded protein is CASRPGGTTANYGYTF.

The chain is built from TRBV9 and TRBJ1-3; D remains unclear. V dropped 0 bases and J dropped 1 base, with 8 bases sitting between them. The CDR3 totals 15 residues. The germline V gene has CDR1 SGDLS and CDR2 YYNGEE. The CDR3 DNA follows: TGTGCCAGCAGCGTAGAGCCCGGGTCTGGAAACACCATATATTTT. It translates to CASSVEPGSGNTIYF.

The chain joins TRBV28 to TRBJ1-5; 9 positions match TRBD1. This CDR3 has 13 residues. Germline V gene lookup returns CDR1 MDHEN and CDR2 SYDVKM. Trimming took 6 bases from V and 5 from J; bases not matched to a gene: 2. CDR3 DNA: TGTGCCAGCAGAAGGACAGGGGATCAGCCCCAGCATTTT. Protein product: CASRRTGDQPQHF.

As for this clone: Other DNA sequences in the same sample also yield this CDR3. V is TRBV27 and J is TRBJ2-7; D is unclear. The CDR3 loop spans 11 amino acids. Trimming removed 4 bases from V and 1 base from J, with 2 bases in between. CDR1 and CDR2 (germline): MNHEY, SMNVEV (reference sequence). The CDR3 DNA reads TGTGCCAGCAGTTCATCCTACGAGCAGTACTTC. It yields the protein CASSSSYEQYF.

The chain couples TRBV24-1 to TRBJ2-5; TRBD2 aligns across 8 bases. CDR3 length: 15 residues. The V and J ends lost 4 bases and 6 bases, in that order; junction bases with no gene match: 9. Germline V gene sequence: CDR1 KGHDR, CDR2 SFDVKD. The DNA for the CDR3 is TGTGCCACCAGTGACTCGAGCGGGGGCTGGAAGACCCAGTACTTC. Protein sequence: CATSDSSGGWKTQYF.